This TCR beta chain was captured by sequencing in a study of identical twins. In germline, CDR1 is MDHEN, CDR2 SYDVKM. The CDR3 is made up of 12 amino acids. Trimming pared 2 bases from V and 4 bases from J, leaving 5 bases between. In its sample, this clonotype was seen a few times. Antigen: not known. Study-level results: Some out-of-frame alpha sequences were shared by twins, and these showed excess low generation probability. Conclusions came from cross-sectional statistical analysis, not from following the same donors.

Template switching introduced a universal primer site, and the cDNA bore unique molecular identifiers. Using its own MiXCR run on the 5' RACE reads, TCRdb lists one record per CDR3 protein. This table holds 500,000 to 650,000 distinct CDR3 sequences, less than 9% found once. The sample was also reused in another study, on yellow fever vaccine responses in identical twins.

The rearrangement uses TRBV28 and TRBJ1-1; D unclear. The clonotype comes from a woman aged 18-29 years in good health. Sequenced: PBMCs. This chain's CDR3 is CASSLVFTEAFF. In DNA, the CDR3 is TGTGCCAGCAGTTTAGTGTTCACTGAAGCTTTCTTT.